The 17 T cell receptor beta chains presented below share a single source sample, sequenced in a study of Graves' ophthalmopathy and Graves' hyperthyroidism. The study amplified TCR beta CDR3 regions using RNA transcripts. RT-PCR in the first round used HTBI primers; a second-round multiplex PCR followed. MiXCR, run by TCRdb on the multiplex PCR reads, gives a single entry per CDR3 protein. This table holds more than 300,000 distinct CDR3 sequences, 15% found once. Sequencing was carried out using peripheral blood. Receptors originate from a woman aged 18-29 years with stable Graves' hyperthyroidism.

This clonotype was picked up a small number of times. The chain links TRBV27 to TRBJ1-1, with TRBD1 identical over 10 bases. Germline V gene data show CDR1 as MNHEY and CDR2 as SMNVEV (reference sequence). V gave up 3 bases and J gave up 5 bases; unmatched junction bases: 15. The CDR3 has 18 residues. This CDR3 reads CASSFYGTGALLGTEAFF. In nucleotides, the CDR3 is TGTGCCAGCAGTTTCTACGGGACAGGGGCTCTCCTAGGGACTGAAGCTTTCTTT.

This clonotype was seen at least ten times. The J gene is TRBJ1-1, the V gene TRBV7-2; maybe TRBD1 (6 bases). V lost 4 bases to trimming and J lost 5 bases, with 14 bases between them. Per the germline V gene, CDR1 is SGHTA and CDR2 is FQGNSA. The CDR3 is 14 residues long. CDR3 DNA sequence: TGTGCCAGCAGCTCCCGGGACATGTTAACTGAAGCTTTCTTT. Translation gives CASSSRDMLTEAFF. Looking up the rest from reference TRBV7-2 and TRBJ1-1 gives the full variable domain: GAGVSQSPSNKVTEKGKDVELRCDPISGHTALYWYRQSLGQGLEFLIYFQGNSAPDKSGLPSDRFSAERTGGSVSTLTIQRTQQEDSAVYLCASSSRDMLTEAFFGQGTRLTVV.

CDR3 sequence (DNA): TGTGCCAGCAGATCCCAGGGACAGAACACTGAAGCTTTCTTT. It specifies CASRSQGQNTEAFF. The gene calls are TRBV2 and TRBJ1-1, with TRBD1 as a possible D gene (6 bases). The germline CDR1 and CDR2 sequences are SNHLY and FYNNEI. V was clipped by 6 bases and J by 1 base, with 12 bases between them. The CDR3 contains 14 residues. Complete variable domain (other parts from reference TRBV2 and TRBJ1-1): EPEVTQTPSHQVTQMGQEVILRCVPISNHLYFYWYRQILGQKVEFLVSFYNNEISEKSEIFDDQFSVERPDGSNFTLKIRSTKLEDSAMYFCASRSQGQNTEAFFGQGTRLTVV.

The chain employs TRBV19 and TRBJ2-7, with TRBD1 identical over 10 bases. V shed 5 bases, J shed 3 bases, and the junction held 7 bases outside the gene matches. The CDR3 loop spans 15 amino acids. CDR1 is LNHDA, CDR2 SQIVND, per germline (reference sequence). DNA of the CDR3: TGTGCCAGTAGTCCGGGGGACAGGGGCAACTACGAGCAGTACTTC. Protein: CASSPGDRGNYEQYF.

In its sample, this clonotype was seen a few times. V usage is TRBV2 and J usage is TRBJ1-1, with TRBD1 matching 7 bases. After removal of 6 bases from V and 3 bases from J, the junction contained 4 bases not matched to a gene. CDR1 and CDR2 (germline): SNHLY, FYNNEI. The CDR3 has 13 amino acids. Here the CDR3 DNA reads TGTGCCAGCAGGGAGGACAGGCACACTGAAGCTTTCTTT. Protein product: CASREDRHTEAFF.

This clonotype showed up just a few times. The J gene is TRBJ1-1, the V gene TRBV18; D gene uncertain. Germline CDR1 and CDR2: KGHSH and LQKENI. Between the trimmed V and J ends, which lost 6 bases and 5 bases, there was a span of 16 bases. The CDR3 loop spans 14 amino acids. This CDR3 is CASSFGSPGTEAFF. The CDR3 DNA is TGTGCCAGCTCGTTCGGATCTCCCGGGACTGAAGCTTTCTTT.

This clonotype was seen only a few times. V is TRBV12-3 or TRBV12-4 and J is TRBJ1-1; 7 bases fit TRBD1. V shed 2 bases and J 10 bases; nucleotides not matched to a gene: 7. The CDR3 is made up of 13 amino acids. The CDR3 DNA reads TGTGCCAGCAGTTTAAAGACAGGGAGGAGAGCTTTCTTT. Translating it yields CASSLKTGRRAFF.

In this sample, this clonotype turned up many times. The J gene is TRBJ2-7, the V gene TRBV7-2; D possibly corresponds to TRBD1 (5 bases). The CDR3 extends over 13 amino acids. With 3 bases removed from V and 4 bases from J, the gap between germline ends came to 10 bases. Germline V gene sequence: CDR1 SGHTA, CDR2 FQGNSA. The CDR3 coding sequence is TGTGCCAGCAGCTTCTCACAGGATTACGAGCAGTACTTC. This gives the protein CASSFSQDYEQYF.

The chain joins TRBV6-1 to TRBJ1-6; no firm D call. Trimming pared 6 bases from V and 7 bases from J, leaving 13 bases between. There are 14 residues in the CDR3. The germline V gene encodes CDR1 MNHNS and CDR2 SASEGT. The CDR3 sequence: CASSRGASNSPLHF. The CDR3 nucleotides are TGTGCCAGCAGCCGGGGTGCGAGCAATTCACCCCTCCACTTT.

At least ten counts were recorded for this clonotype. The V call is TRBV7-2, the J call TRBJ2-7; TRBD2 is a possible D gene (6 bases). The CDR3 is 13 amino acids. Germline V gives CDR1 SGHTA, CDR2 FQGNSA. Trimming left V 2 bases short and J 3 bases short, with 8 bases between. The CDR3 DNA reads TGTGCCAGCAGCTTATCGGAGGGCTACGAGCAGTACTTC. Encoded protein: CASSLSEGYEQYF.

This clonotype has at least ten counts. The chain carries TRBV19 and TRBJ1-5; perhaps TRBD1 as D (5 bases). V was trimmed by 5 bases and J by 7 bases, leaving 12 bases between them. CDR1 LNHDA and CDR2 SQIVND come from the germline V gene (reference sequence). The CDR3 loop spans 13 amino acids. In DNA form, the CDR3 reads TGTGCCAGTAGTTCCAGGGTTGGGCAGCCCCAGCATTTT. The encoded protein is CASSSRVGQPQHF. The full variable domain, with the rest looked up from reference TRBV19 and TRBJ1-5, is DGGITQSPKYLFRKEGQNVTLSCEQNLNHDAMYWYRQDPGQGLRLIYYSQIVNDFQKGDIAEGYSVSREKKESFPLTVTSAQKNPTAFYLCASSSRVGQPQHFGDGTRLSIL.

There are many counts of this clonotype. The V call is TRBV29-1, the J call TRBJ2-7; D is uncertain. CDR1 is SQVTM and CDR2 is ANQGSEA in the germline V gene. The germline V and J ends were trimmed by 4 bases and 1 base, with 5 bases remaining between them. This CDR3 has 11 amino acids. This CDR3 reads CSVGTSYEQYF. In DNA form, the CDR3 reads TGCAGCGTTGGAACGTCCTACGAGCAGTACTTC.

This clonotype was observed at least ten times. The chain joins TRBV20-1 to TRBJ1-5, with a tentative D call TRBD1 (6 bases). Trimming removed 0 bases at V and 9 bases at J, with 9 bases between. Germline loops: CDR1 DFQATT, CDR2 SNEGSKA (reference sequence). The CDR3 extends over 12 amino acids. CDR3: CSARELTGPQHF. The CDR3 DNA reads TGCAGTGCTAGAGAGTTGACAGGGCCCCAGCATTTT.

This chain links TRBV4-1 with TRBJ2-3; TRBD1 matches at 9 bases. CDR1 and CDR2 from the germline V gene are MGHRA and YSYEKL. The CDR3 length is 16 residues. With V trimmed by 1 base and J by 3 bases, 5 bases remained unmatched. CDR3 bases: TGCGCCAGCAGCCAAGTAGGACAGGGGCCAACAGATACGCAGTATTTT. As protein: CASSQVGQGPTDTQYF.

This clonotype has more than one count but fewer than ten. The chain recombines TRBV20-1 with TRBJ2-5; D may be TRBD1 (5 bases). CDR3 length: 15 residues. Trimming stripped 1 base from V and 2 bases from J, with 14 bases between. The V gene's germline CDR1 is DFQATT and CDR2 SNEGSKA (reference sequence). The CDR3 is CSARGLDSTQETQYF. The CDR3 nucleotides are TGCAGTGCTAGAGGCCTAGACAGCACTCAAGAGACCCAGTACTTC.

This clonotype was seen more than once but under ten times. Germline is not matched at one junction end, which may reflect a read error. CDR3 protein: CASSLDRVENIKYF. The CDR3 DNA is TGCGCCAGCAGCTTGGACAGGGTTGAGAACATTAAGTACTTC. The rearrangement uses TRBV5-1 and TRBJ2-4, with D perhaps matching TRBD1 (6 bases). Germline-derived CDR1 and CDR2 are SGHRS and YFSETQ. The CDR3 loop spans 14 amino acids.

This clonotype was seen ten or more times. The chain uses TRBV6-5 and TRBJ1-1; 7 positions match TRBD1. Trimming at V came to 1 base and at J to 7 bases, leaving 3 bases not matched to a gene. The CDR3 consists of 13 residues. Per the germline V gene, CDR1 is MNHEY and CDR2 is SVGAGI. This CDR3 reads CASSYLQGIEAFF. The DNA of the CDR3 is TGTGCCAGCAGTTACTTACAGGGGATTGAAGCTTTCTTT.